These 2 T cell receptor beta chains were all obtained from the same sample, sequenced in a study of blood T cell repertoires in COVID-19. The table came from immunoSEQ multiplex PCR; TCRdb's copy has only in-frame clones and leaves some out. The data show 300,000 or so clones, about 90% seen once. Sequenced input: PBMCs or T cells enriched from blood (not recorded which). These receptor sequences come from a woman between 25 and 40 years old who had recovered from COVID-19.

The chain employs TRBV7-9 and TRBJ2-2, with TRBD2 matching 8 bases. The CDR3 is 16 residues long. V trimming: 1 base; J trimming: 0 bases; junction bases outside the gene matches: 1. The germline V gene encodes CDR1 SEHNR and CDR2 FQNEAQ (reference sequence). The CDR3 nucleotides are TGTGCCAGCAGCTTAGTAGCGGGGACGAACACCGGGGAGCTGTTTTTT. Translation: CASSLVAGTNTGELFF.

V gene TRBV7-2 combines with J gene TRBJ2-3, with 13 bases identical to TRBD2. V lost 7 bases to trimming and J lost 6 bases; unmatched junction nucleotides: 10. The CDR3 totals 16 residues. Germline V gene lookup returns CDR1 SGHTA and CDR2 FQGNSA. The CDR3 DNA sequence: TGTGCCAGCACCTCGGGACTAGCGGGGCTTCTTGATACGCAGTATTTT. Translated: CASTSGLAGLLDTQYF.